The rows below give T cell receptor beta chains drawn from one sample of a study of cytomegalovirus exposure and HLA in healthy donors. The protocol was immunoSEQ multiplex PCR, while the TCRdb copy is restricted to in-frame clones and leaves out a portion. The sample includes approximately 130,000 clones, 85% of them seen just once. Sequenced sample: PBMCs. The receptors here all came from a woman in her thirties in good health and CMV-seropositive. Both conserved end residues are part of each CDR3. D genes are given only for firm matches. Only some rows state a clone size, as once, few, many or a class for expanded clones.

J: TRBJ1-3; size: .; length: 16; V: TRBV7-6; D: TRBD1; CDR3: CASSLAREGAGNTIYF; DNA: TGTGCCAGCAGCTTAGCGCGGGAGGGGGCCGGAAACACCATATATTTT
J: TRBJ2-7; size: .; length: 14; V: TRBV30; D: .; CDR3: CAWSDRGASYEQYF; DNA: TGTGCCTGGAGTGACCGGGGTGCGTCCTACGAGCAGTACTTC
J: TRBJ1-1; size: .; length: 12; V: TRBV7-3; D: TRBD1; CDR3: CASSSRTGEAFF; DNA: TGTGCCAGCAGCTCGAGGACAGGCGAAGCTTTCTTT
J: TRBJ2-3; size: .; length: 15; V: TRBV2; D: .; CDR3: CASSGGVGGTDTQYF; DNA: TGTGCCAGCAGTGGGGGGGTGGGGGGCACAGATACGCAGTATTTT
J: TRBJ2-7; size: .; length: 13; V: TRBV5-1; D: .; CDR3: CASSLTRRGEQYF; DNA: TGCGCCAGCAGCTTAACTCGGAGGGGCGAGCAGTACTTC
J: TRBJ2-5; size: .; length: 14; V: TRBV10-3; D: TRBD2; CDR3: CAIGGGGPGETQYF; DNA: TGTGCCATCGGCGGGGGAGGGCCGGGGGAGACCCAGTACTTC
J: TRBJ1-5; size: few; length: 15; V: TRBV10-3; D: TRBD1; CDR3: CASSRGDRGDQPQHF; DNA: TGTGCCTCCTCGCGAGGAGACAGGGGGGATCAGCCCCAGCATTTT
J: TRBJ1-2; size: .; length: 13; V: TRBV2; D: TRBD1; CDR3: CANAPGQGNGYTF; DNA: TGTGCCAACGCTCCTGGACAGGGGAATGGCTACACCTTC
J: TRBJ2-3; size: .; length: 13; V: TRBV5-1; D: .; CDR3: CASSFGPGDTQYF; DNA: TGCGCCAGCAGCTTTGGTCCCGGGGATACGCAGTATTTT
J: TRBJ2-3; size: .; length: 19; V: TRBV10-3; D: TRBD2; CDR3: CAISDKPGLAGPFTDTQYF; DNA: TGTGCCATCAGTGATAAGCCGGGACTAGCGGGGCCTTTCACAGATACGCAGTATTTT
J: TRBJ1-1; size: .; length: 16; V: TRBV5-8; D: TRBD1; CDR3: CASSLGGTGGSTEAFF; DNA: TGTGCCAGCAGCTTGGGAGGGACAGGGGGGAGCACTGAAGCTTTCTTT
J: TRBJ2-2; size: .; length: 13; V: TRBV11-2; D: .; CDR3: CASSLERNGELFF; DNA: TGTGCCAGCAGCTTAGAGAGGAACGGGGAGCTGTTTTTT
J: TRBJ1-3; size: .; length: 16; V: TRBV2; D: .; CDR3: CASSEAWGFSGNTIYF; DNA: TGTGCCAGCAGTGAAGCATGGGGCTTCTCTGGAAACACCATATATTTT
J: TRBJ2-7; size: .; length: 15; V: TRBV6-1; D: TRBD2; CDR3: CASSAGTSGDYEQYF; DNA: TGTGCCAGCAGTGCCGGGACTAGCGGGGACTACGAGCAGTACTTC
J: TRBJ2-7; size: .; length: 15; V: TRBV15; D: .; CDR3: CATSRDAGGSYEQYF; DNA: TGTGCCACCAGCAGAGATGCCGGGGGCTCCTACGAGCAGTACTTC
J: TRBJ2-7; size: .; length: 15; V: TRBV28; D: .; CDR3: CASRGGTLDPYEQYF; DNA: TGTGCCAGCAGGGGGGGAACTCTTGATCCCTACGAGCAGTACTTC
J: TRBJ1-1; size: once; length: 14; V: TRBV23-1; D: .; CDR3: CASSQGAGNTEAFF; DNA: TGCGCCAGCAGTCAAGGGGCTGGGAACACTGAAGCTTTCTTT
J: TRBJ2-5; size: .; length: 13; V: TRBV2; D: .; CDR3: CASSEGRGETQYF; DNA: TGTGCCAGCAGTGAAGGGCGGGGAGAGACCCAGTACTTC
J: TRBJ1-3; size: .; length: 17; V: TRBV21-1; D: .; CDR3: CASSKGDRPSGENTIYF; DNA: TGTGCCAGCAGCAAAGGGGACAGGCCAAGTGGGGAAAACACCATATATTTT
J: TRBJ2-2; size: .; length: 15; V: TRBV7-2; D: TRBD2; CDR3: CASNGASGRAGELFF; DNA: TGTGCCAGCAATGGGGCTAGCGGGAGAGCTGGGGAGCTGTTTTTT
J: TRBJ1-1; size: .; length: 14; V: TRBV6-1; D: TRBD1; CDR3: CASTLTDRVTEAFF; DNA: TGTGCCAGCACCCTCACTGACAGGGTAACTGAAGCTTTCTTT
J: TRBJ2-7; size: .; length: 15; V: TRBV7-2; D: TRBD2; CDR3: CASSIWGGSSYEQYF; DNA: TGTGCCAGCAGCATCTGGGGGGGGAGCTCCTACGAGCAGTACTTC
J: TRBJ2-1; size: .; length: 15; V: TRBV6-6; D: TRBD1; CDR3: CASSSRTGSYNEQFF; DNA: TGTGCCAGCAGTTCCAGGACAGGGAGCTACAATGAGCAGTTCTTC
J: TRBJ1-1; size: .; length: 14; V: TRBV5-1; D: TRBD1; CDR3: CASSTGQGGTEAFF; DNA: TGCGCCAGCAGCACTGGACAGGGAGGGACTGAAGCTTTCTTT
J: TRBJ2-1; size: .; length: 12; V: TRBV6-5; D: .; CDR3: CASSYSLNEQFF; DNA: TGTGCCAGCAGTTACTCTTTAAATGAGCAGTTCTTC
J: TRBJ1-5; size: .; length: 13; V: TRBV2; D: .; CDR3: CASTRQSNQPQHF; DNA: TGTGCCAGCACGAGACAGAGCAATCAGCCCCAGCATTTT
J: TRBJ2-1; size: .; length: 16; V: TRBV5-1; D: .; CDR3: CASSLQGPTSYNEQFF; DNA: TGCGCCAGCAGCTTGCAGGGGCCTACTTCCTACAATGAGCAGTTCTTC
J: TRBJ2-1; size: .; length: 12; V: TRBV30; D: .; CDR3: CAWSVAGYEQFF; DNA: TGTGCCTGGAGTGTTGCGGGGTATGAGCAGTTCTTC
J: TRBJ1-2; size: .; length: 16; V: TRBV4-1; D: .; CDR3: CASSQEPGINNYGYTF; DNA: TGCGCCAGCAGCCAAGAGCCAGGGATAAATAACTATGGCTACACCTTC
J: TRBJ1-3; size: .; length: 14; V: TRBV6-1; D: .; CDR3: CASSESGVGNTIYF; DNA: TGTGCCAGCAGTGAAAGCGGAGTTGGAAACACCATATATTTT
J: TRBJ1-5; size: .; length: 14; V: TRBV9; D: .; CDR3: CASSVGGSNQPQHF; DNA: TGTGCCAGCAGCGTAGGAGGGAGCAATCAGCCCCAGCATTTT
J: TRBJ2-1; size: .; length: 12; V: TRBV12-5; D: .; CDR3: CASGLGGHQQFF; DNA: TGTGCTAGTGGTTTGGGGGGCCATCAGCAGTTCTTC
J: TRBJ2-3; size: .; length: 15; V: TRBV5-1; D: TRBD2; CDR3: CASSLAGGPTDTQYF; DNA: TGCGCCAGCAGCTTGGCGGGGGGGCCCACAGATACGCAGTATTTT
J: TRBJ2-5; size: .; length: 14; V: TRBV13; D: .; CDR3: CASSLDQSQETQYF; DNA: TGTGCCAGCAGCTTAGACCAGTCTCAAGAGACCCAGTACTTC
J: TRBJ1-2; size: once; length: 13; V: TRBV9; D: .; CDR3: CASSEGQLYGYTF; DNA: TGTGCCAGCAGTGAGGGACAACTCTATGGCTACACCTTC
J: TRBJ2-1; size: once; length: 15; V: TRBV4-1; D: .; CDR3: CASSQARDWGYEQFF; DNA: TGCGCCAGCAGCCAAGCCCGGGACTGGGGGTATGAGCAGTTCTTC
J: TRBJ2-2; size: .; length: 13; V: TRBV6-6; D: TRBD2; CDR3: CASSRGDTGELFF; DNA: TGTGCCAGCTCCCGGGGGGACACCGGGGAGCTGTTTTTT
J: TRBJ1-6; size: .; length: 17; V: TRBV9; D: .; CDR3: CASSVAEGGSYNSPLHF; DNA: TGTGCCAGCAGCGTAGCCGAGGGGGGGTCCTATAATTCACCCCTCCACTTT
J: TRBJ1-2; size: .; length: 13; V: TRBV15; D: .; CDR3: CATSAGRDYGYTF; DNA: TGTGCCACCAGCGCGGGACGGGACTATGGCTACACCTTC
J: TRBJ1-6; size: few; length: 13; V: TRBV5-1; D: .; CDR3: CASSLDVPGTLHF; DNA: TGCGCCAGCAGCTTGGACGTCCCCGGGACCCTCCACTTT
J: TRBJ2-1; size: .; length: 15; V: TRBV30; D: TRBD2; CDR3: CAWSFSGGAVDEQFF; DNA: TGTGCCTGGAGTTTTAGCGGGGGGGCGGTAGATGAGCAGTTCTTC
J: TRBJ1-1; size: .; length: 13; V: TRBV7-9; D: .; CDR3: CASSAQGNTEAFF; DNA: TGTGCCAGCAGCGCTCAGGGAAACACTGAAGCTTTCTTT
J: TRBJ2-7; size: .; length: 14; V: TRBV25-1; D: TRBD2; CDR3: CATGGSRPGEEQYF; DNA: TGTGCCACCGGGGGGAGCCGCCCAGGAGAAGAGCAGTACTTC
J: TRBJ2-3; size: .; length: 15; V: TRBV5-1; D: TRBD1; CDR3: CASSPGQGAPDTQYF; DNA: TGCGCCAGCAGCCCGGGACAGGGGGCGCCAGATACGCAGTATTTT
J: TRBJ1-1; size: .; length: 12; V: TRBV28; D: .; CDR3: CASSAQRLEAFF; DNA: TGTGCCAGCAGTGCGCAGAGGCTTGAAGCTTTCTTT
J: TRBJ1-2; size: few; length: 15; V: TRBV18; D: .; CDR3: CASSPYRASNYGYTF; DNA: TGTGCCAGCTCACCCTACAGAGCCTCTAACTATGGCTACACCTTC
J: TRBJ2-5; size: .; length: 16; V: TRBV5-1; D: .; CDR3: CASSLPQAGPQETQYF; DNA: TGCGCCAGCAGCTTGCCCCAGGCGGGGCCCCAAGAGACCCAGTACTTC
J: TRBJ2-7; size: .; length: 13; V: TRBV4-2; D: .; CDR3: CASSQDRSYEQYF; DNA: TGTGCCAGCAGCCAAGATAGGAGTTACGAGCAGTACTTC
J: TRBJ2-7; size: .; length: 14; V: TRBV6-5; D: .; CDR3: CASSYSPQGYEQYF; DNA: TGTGCCAGCAGTTACTCCCCCCAGGGCTACGAGCAGTACTTC
J: TRBJ1-1; size: .; length: 15; V: TRBV7-8; D: .; CDR3: CASSLVEGRDTEAFF; DNA: TGTGCCAGCAGCTTAGTCGAGGGAAGGGACACTGAAGCTTTCTTT
J: TRBJ1-4; size: .; length: 15; V: TRBV4-1; D: .; CDR3: CASSQEGGRNEKLFF; DNA: TGCGCCAGCAGCCAAGAAGGAGGGCGTAATGAAAAACTGTTTTTT
J: TRBJ1-5; size: few; length: 14; V: TRBV30; D: TRBD1; CDR3: CAWAGGAENQPQHF; DNA: TGTGCCTGGGCAGGGGGCGCAGAAAATCAGCCCCAGCATTTT
J: TRBJ2-5; size: .; length: 18; V: TRBV5-8; D: TRBD2; CDR3: CASSFAGTTHSVQETQYF; DNA: TGTGCCAGCAGCTTCGCTGGGACTACGCACTCTGTCCAAGAGACCCAGTACTTC
J: TRBJ2-1; size: .; length: 15; V: TRBV23-1; D: TRBD2; CDR3: CASSHPAGGPHEQFF; DNA: TGCGCCAGCAGCCATCCGGCGGGAGGGCCTCATGAGCAGTTCTTC
J: TRBJ2-1; size: .; length: 15; V: TRBV19; D: .; CDR3: CASRSRQGNINEQFF; DNA: TGTGCCAGTAGGTCACGGCAGGGCAATATCAATGAGCAGTTCTTC